One sample yielded the 25 T cell receptor beta chains listed below, sequenced in a study of a mutant IDH1 vaccine in newly diagnosed glioma. Clones were read by immunoSEQ multiplex PCR, and TCRdb kept only the in-frame ones, dropping some. Here the sample spans tens of thousands of clones, 89% being singletons. The sample's time point: week 47, end of study. Every vaccine dose comprised 300 ug of mutant IDH1 20-mer peptide plus topical imiquimod. The antigens for these receptors are not known. This sample comprised PBMCs, obtained from a glioma patient whose treatment included an IDH1 peptide vaccine. All receptors come from a man in his forties with glioma.

This chain connects TRBV4-1 to TRBJ2-3; 14 nucleotides agree with TRBD2. Germline CDR1 MGHRA, CDR2 YSYEKL. The CDR3 runs to 18 residues. Unmatched junction bases numbered 2, after V lost 0 bases and J lost 0 bases. The CDR3 region is CASSQEGLAGGSTDTQYF. CDR3 in DNA: TGCGCCAGCAGCCAAGAAGGACTAGCGGGAGGTAGCACAGATACGCAGTATTTT.

The rearrangement uses TRBV27 and TRBJ2-1; D remains ambiguous. CDR1 and CDR2 from the germline V gene are MNHEY and SMNVEV (reference sequence). The CDR3 is 12 residues long. V lost 11 bases and J lost 8, with 16 bases in between. CDR3 in DNA: TGTGCCGCCGGTCTCAGTGGGGATGAGCAGTTCTTC. Its protein product is CAAGLSGDEQFF.

The gene calls are TRBV14 and TRBJ2-7, with 9 nucleotides matching TRBD1. This CDR3 spans 16 amino acids. The ends lost 3 bases at V and 2 bases at J; junction bases unmatched: 8. Germline loops: CDR1 SGHDN, CDR2 FVKESK. The CDR3 region has the DNA TGTGCCAGCAGCCACCCCGGACAGGGGATACCCTACGAGCAGTACGTC. Translation: CASSHPGQGIPYEQYV.

The CDR3 loop reads CASSKVTRGTETQYF. The CDR3 DNA follows: TGTGCCAGCAGCAAAGTTACCAGGGGGACGGAGACCCAGTACTTC. The chain joins TRBV21-1 to TRBJ2-5; the table gives TRBD1 as D, unverified against the DNA. TRBV21-1 is shown as a pseudogene. The CDR3 sequence is 15 residues long.

V is TRBV6-6 and J is TRBJ1-4, with D possibly matching TRBD1 (6 bases). Between the trimmed V and J ends, which lost 6 bases and 5 bases, there was a span of 13 bases. There are 14 residues in the CDR3. Germline CDR1 MNHNY, CDR2 SVGAGI (reference sequence). DNA of the CDR3: TGTGCCAGCAGCCCCCGGGGGGCAAATGAAAAACTGTTTTTT. Translating gives CASSPRGANEKLFF.

V usage is TRBV29-1 and J usage is TRBJ1-1, with 7 bases fitting TRBD1. J lost 4 bases, V lost 0 bases, and 2 bases had no gene match. The CDR3 length is 13 residues. CDR1 is SQVTM and CDR2 is ANQGSEA in the germline V gene. The CDR3 DNA follows: TGCAGCGTTGAAGAATCAGGGGGCACTGAAGCTTTCTTT. It codes for CSVEESGGTEAFF. Complete variable domain (other parts from reference TRBV29-1 and TRBJ1-1): SAVISQKPSRDICQRGTSLTIQCQVDSQVTMMFWYRQQPGQSLTLIATANQGSEATYESGFVIDKFPISRPNLTFSTLTVSNMSPEDSSIYLCSVEESGGTEAFFGQGTRLTVV.

CDR3 sequence: CAISGQTGLRSSGELFF. CDR3 nucleotide sequence: TGTGCCATCAGTGGACAGACAGGGCTAAGATCGTCCGGGGAGCTGTTTTTT. The V gene is TRBV10-3, the J gene TRBJ2-2, with 7 bases lining up with TRBD1. V lost 4 bases to trimming and J lost 6 bases; unmatched junction nucleotides: 14. The CDR3 is 17 amino acids. Germline-derived CDR1 and CDR2 are ENHRY and SYGVKD.

The rearrangement joins TRBV10-3 to TRBJ2-3; D gene unclear. Trimming took 7 bases from V and 0 from J, leaving 2 bases between them. Germline V gene data show CDR1 as ENHRY and CDR2 as SYGVKD. The CDR3 is 11 residues long. In DNA form, the CDR3 reads TGTGCCATCACAAGCACAGATACGCAGTATTTT. Its protein is CAITSTDTQYF.

This clone appeared once. The chain carries TRBV2 and TRBJ2-3; D remains unclear. This CDR3 is 15 amino acids long. Per germline, CDR1 SNHLY and CDR2 FYNNEI. Trimming took 2 bases from V and 4 from J, leaving 13 bases between them. The chain's CDR3 is CASSEWANQADTQYF. As DNA, the CDR3 is TGTGCCAGCAGTGAATGGGCAAACCAAGCAGATACGCAGTATTTT.

The chain has TRBV4-1 and TRBJ2-1, with D tentatively TRBD2 (6 bases). The CDR3 totals 16 residues. The V gene's germline CDR1 is MGHRA and CDR2 YSYEKL. With 0 bases removed from V and 6 bases from J, the gap between germline ends came to 15 bases. In DNA form, the CDR3 reads TGCGCCAGCAGCCAAGAGAGGGACTCACCAGGCAATGAGCAGTTCTTC. Its protein product is CASSQERDSPGNEQFF.

The V and J genes are TRBV11-2 and TRBJ2-1; possible D gene TRBD1, 6 bases. V lost 0 bases and J 15 bases, leaving 15 bases between the germline ends. The CDR3 covers 13 residues. Germline V gene sequence: CDR1 SGHAT, CDR2 FQNNGV. CDR3 DNA sequence: TGTGCCAGCAGCTTAGATCGGGACATTTCGGGGTTCTTC. This translates into CASSLDRDISGFF.

CDR3 region: CASSSRTSGTPEQYF. CDR3 nucleotide sequence: TGTGCCAGCAGCAGCCGGACTAGCGGGACGCCCGAGCAGTACTTC. The V gene is TRBV5-4, the J gene TRBJ2-7; 12 bases fit TRBD2. V shed 4 bases, J shed 6 bases, and the junction held 8 bases outside the gene matches. The CDR3 is made up of 15 amino acids. From germline, CDR1 is SGHNT and CDR2 YYREEE (reference sequence).

J is TRBJ2-5 and V is TRBV28, with 12 bases aligning to TRBD2. CDR3 length: 18 amino acids. With 2 bases clipped from V and 2 bases from J, the junction kept 9 bases outside the gene matches. Germline V gene data show CDR1 as MDHEN and CDR2 as SYDVKM. CDR3 nucleotide sequence: TGTGCCAGCAGTTTACCCTCTTACCTAGCGGGGGGGCAAGAGACCCAGTACTTC. Translation gives CASSLPSYLAGGQETQYF.

The chain carries TRBV9 and TRBJ2-7; D is uncertain. V was cut by 4 bases and J by 2 bases, with 16 bases left in between. The CDR3 consists of 15 residues. The V gene's germline CDR1 is SGDLS and CDR2 YYNGEE. DNA of the CDR3: TGTGCCAGCAGCCAAACCGCGGATTTTGCCTACGAGCAGTACTTC. Amino acid sequence: CASSQTADFAYEQYF.

The V and J genes are TRBV6-1 and TRBJ1-6; TRBD1 matches 8 bases. The junction had 5 bases not matched to a gene; V was cut back by 6 bases and J by 13 bases. The germline V gene encodes CDR1 MNHNS and CDR2 SASEGT. This CDR3 is built from 12 residues. In DNA, the CDR3 is TGTGCCAGCAGAACAGGGGGTCGGCCCCTCCACTTT. It is translated as CASRTGGRPLHF.

The CDR3 spells CAISESMLASTDTQYF. CDR3 DNA sequence: TGTGCCATCAGTGAGTCGATGCTGGCAAGCACAGATACGCAGTATTTT. The gene calls are TRBV10-3 and TRBJ2-3; unclear D gene. This CDR3 has 16 residues. The germline V gene encodes CDR1 ENHRY and CDR2 SYGVKD. Trimming removed 0 bases from V and 0 bases from J, with 10 bases in between.

The chain combines TRBV19 with TRBJ2-3, with TRBD2 identical over 8 bases. Looked up from germline, CDR1 is LNHDA and CDR2 is SQIVND (reference sequence). The junction had 6 bases not matched to a gene; V was cut back by 5 bases and J by 2 bases. This CDR3 comprises 15 residues. CDR3 residues: CASSSGSGNTDTQYF. The DNA for the CDR3 is TGTGCCAGTAGTTCAGGTAGCGGGAACACAGATACGCAGTATTTT.

The CDR3 spells CASSLFDGFEAFF. In DNA form, the CDR3 reads TGTGCCAGTAGTCTCTTCGACGGGTTTGAAGCTTTCTTT. V is TRBV19 and J is TRBJ1-1; D unresolved. The CDR3 spans 13 residues. The V and J ends lost 5 bases and 7 bases respectively, with 14 bases between them. Germline V gene data show CDR1 as LNHDA and CDR2 as SQIVND (reference sequence).

The rearrangement joins TRBV7-9 to TRBJ2-3, with a tentative D call TRBD1 (6 bases). The CDR3 totals 16 residues. From germline, CDR1 is SEHNR and CDR2 FQNEAQ (reference sequence). Trimming shortened V by 4 bases and J by 2 bases, and 16 bases separated the two germline ends. The CDR3 DNA is TGTGCCAGCAGCTCGCCGCAGGGGATTATCACAGATACGCAGTATTTT. The encoded protein is CASSSPQGIITDTQYF.

The chain links TRBV2 to TRBJ2-7; D is unclear. V dropped 4 bases and J dropped 4 bases, with 8 bases sitting between them. Germline V gene sequence: CDR1 SNHLY, CDR2 FYNNEI. The length of the CDR3 is 12 residues. CDR3 sequence (DNA): TGTGCCAGCAGTGGTTTGAGGTACGAGCAGTACTTC. Its protein is CASSGLRYEQYF.

The chain has TRBV9 and TRBJ1-1, with D unresolved. Trimming pared 0 bases from V and 2 bases from J, leaving 8 bases between. Germline V CDR1 and CDR2: SGDLS, YYNGEE. The CDR3 contains 14 residues. The CDR3 loop reads CASSVVGYNTEAFF. CDR3 coding DNA: TGTGCCAGCAGCGTAGTAGGGTATAACACTGAAGCTTTCTTT.

This sequence joins TRBV4-3 and TRBJ2-7, with a weak D call TRBD1 (5 bases). Germline CDR1 LGHNA, CDR2 YSLEER. Trimming took off 0 bases at V and 4 bases at J, with 13 bases between the two ends. The CDR3 runs 15 residues. CDR3: CASSQDPDSAYEQYF. DNA for the CDR3: TGCGCCAGCAGCCAAGATCCCGACAGTGCATACGAGCAGTACTTC.

The J gene is TRBJ2-2, the V gene TRBV4-3; a weak D match, TRBD2 (6 bases). The CDR3 sequence is 18 residues long. Germline CDR1 reads LGHNA; CDR2 reads YSLEER. Trimming removed 5 bases from V and 1 base from J, with 20 bases in between. The CDR3 sequence: CASSSQPASARNTGELFF. The CDR3 DNA sequence: TGCGCCAGCAGCTCGCAGCCCGCTAGCGCGCGGAACACCGGGGAGCTGTTTTTT.

The CDR3 here is CASSLAGMGAFF. In DNA, the CDR3 is TGTGCCAGCAGCTTGGCCGGCATGGGAGCTTTCTTT. The rearrangement uses TRBV5-6 and TRBJ1-1; D gene unclear. The V gene's germline CDR1 is SGHDT and CDR2 YYEEEE. V was shortened by 0 bases and J by 10 bases, with 10 bases between the two germline ends. This CDR3 comprises 12 residues. The whole variable domain, filled in from reference TRBV5-6 and TRBJ1-1, reads DAGVTQSPTHLIKTRGQQVTLRCSPKSGHDTVSWYQQALGQGPQFIFQYYEEEERQRGNFPDRFSGHQFPNYSSELNVNALLLGDSALYLCASSLAGMGAFFGQGTRLTVV.

V is TRBV27 and J is TRBJ1-3, with D possibly being TRBD1 (6 bases). The CDR3 is 15 amino acids. From germline, CDR1 is MNHEY and CDR2 SMNVEV (reference sequence). V was cut by 3 bases and J by 4 bases, with 13 bases left in between. The chain's CDR3 is CASSLDGGKGNTIYF. CDR3 nucleotide sequence: TGTGCCAGCAGTTTGGACGGGGGCAAGGGAAACACCATATATTTT.